This T cell receptor beta chain is from a study of identical twins. The table lists this clonotype with many counts. Its antigen is undetermined. This CDR3 is built from 16 residues. V lost 6 bases, J lost 7 bases, and 18 bases stayed unmatched. CDR1 and CDR2 (germline): SQVTM, ANQGSEA. TCRdb re-called the 5' RACE reads through MiXCR, storing one row per CDR3 protein. The sample consists of about 480,000 distinct CDR3 sequences, 12% to 15% of them appearing once. Findings and limits, study-wide: It was possible that invariant MAIT and iNKT cells partly confounded the zero-insertion analyses.

The same data also went into a second study, on yellow fever vaccine responses in identical twins.

The sequence was collected from a woman between 18 and 29 years old in good health. Source material: CD4+ T cells sorted from blood. The chain recombines TRBV29-1 with TRBJ2-1; 7 nucleotides line up with TRBD2. The DNA of the CDR3 is TGCAGCGTCGAGGGGACTAATCCCCGGATCTGGAATGAGCAGTTCTTC. It encodes CSVEGTNPRIWNEQFF.